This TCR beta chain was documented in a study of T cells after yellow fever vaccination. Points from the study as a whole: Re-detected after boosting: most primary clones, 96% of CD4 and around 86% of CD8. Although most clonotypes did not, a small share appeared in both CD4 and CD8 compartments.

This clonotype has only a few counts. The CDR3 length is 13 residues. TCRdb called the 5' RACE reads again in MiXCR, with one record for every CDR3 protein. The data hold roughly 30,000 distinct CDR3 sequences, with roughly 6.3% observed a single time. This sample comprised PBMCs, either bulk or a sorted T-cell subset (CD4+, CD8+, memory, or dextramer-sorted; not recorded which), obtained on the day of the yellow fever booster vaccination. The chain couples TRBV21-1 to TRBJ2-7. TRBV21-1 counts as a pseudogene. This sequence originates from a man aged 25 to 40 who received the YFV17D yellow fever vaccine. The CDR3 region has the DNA TGTGCCAGCAGGAAGACTAGCTCCTACGAGCAGTACTTC. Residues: CASRKTSSYEQYF.